The 16 T cell receptor beta chains given below trace back to one sample, sequenced in a study of T-cell reconstitution after alpha-beta-depleted transplantation in children. General study points: Roughly two months post-transplant, alpha-beta T cells reportedly originated from several hundred graft clones that had expanded.

Preparing the TCRbeta library involved the use of unique molecular identifiers. TCRdb redid the calling of the PCR reads with MiXCR, one entry per CDR3 protein. Of around 30,000 distinct CDR3 sequences in the sample, about 7% were seen once. No antigen is known for these receptors. This specimen consisted of peripheral blood, obtained 60 days after TCRalphabeta/CD19-depleted stem cell transplant. The source is a child under two years old who had a stem cell transplant for acute myeloid leukemia, so the T cells may come from the graft donor.

There are many counts of this clonotype. The gene calls are TRBV27 and TRBJ2-1, with 13 bases that match TRBD2. This CDR3 spans 14 amino acids. Per the germline V gene, CDR1 is MNHEY and CDR2 is SMNVEV (reference sequence). V was pared by 2 bases and J by 9 bases, with 1 base of the junction left unmatched. CDR3 sequence (DNA): TGTGCCAGCAGTTTAACTAGCGGGAGGGTTGAGCAGTTCTTC. As protein: CASSLTSGRVEQFF.

This clonotype was counted many times. The genes are TRBV12-3 or TRBV12-4 and TRBJ2-1, with D tentatively TRBD2 (5 bases). Trimming removed 2 bases at V and 7 bases at J, with 9 bases between. The CDR3 sequence is 13 residues long. The CDR3 nucleotides are TGTGCCAGCAGTTTAAGTCTAGCAAATGAGCAGTTCTTC. Residues: CASSLSLANEQFF.

This clonotype was counted ten times or more. The chain is built from TRBV6-1 and TRBJ1-1, with a tentative D call TRBD1 (5 bases). CDR3 length: 14 amino acids. The V end was cut by 0 bases, the J end by 13 bases, with 18 bases between. Germline values: CDR1 MNHNS, CDR2 SASEGT. This CDR3 is CASSEAWTAGGGFF. DNA for the CDR3: TGTGCCAGCAGTGAAGCCTGGACGGCCGGTGGGGGTTTCTTT.

This clonotype was observed at least ten times. V is TRBV30 and J is TRBJ2-1; the D is unclear. Germline V lookup: CDR1 GTSNPN, CDR2 SVGIG (reference sequence). The CDR3 runs to 13 residues. The germline V and J ends were trimmed by 4 bases and 0 bases, with 7 bases remaining between them. CDR3 coding DNA: TGTGCCTGGAATCCATTCTCCTACAATGAGCAGTTCTTC. Translated: CAWNPFSYNEQFF.

This clonotype was picked up many times. This rearrangement joins TRBV20-1 to TRBJ2-4; 12 bases are a match to TRBD2. The CDR3 has 17 amino acids. From germline, CDR1 is DFQATT and CDR2 SNEGSKA (reference sequence). With V trimmed by 7 bases and J by 2 bases, 12 bases remained unmatched. The CDR3 loop reads CSVRTSGRPKPKNIQYF. The CDR3, as DNA: TGCAGTGTTCGAACTAGCGGGAGGCCGAAACCCAAAAACATTCAGTACTTC.

This clonotype was seen many times. J is TRBJ1-5 and V is TRBV7-8; D gene unclear. Trimming left V 6 bases short and J 2 bases short, with 17 bases between. The CDR3 is made up of 16 amino acids. Germline V lookup: CDR1 SGHVS, CDR2 FQNEAQ. The CDR3 DNA follows: TGTGCCAGCAGTCATGGGGTACCGGGTCGCAATCAGCCCCAGCATTTT. Amino acids: CASSHGVPGRNQPQHF.

This clonotype came up a few times. J is TRBJ2-2 and V is TRBV20-1; 9 positions match TRBD2. There are 17 residues in the CDR3. V trimming: 3 bases; J trimming: 4 bases; junction bases outside the gene matches: 12. Germline loops: CDR1 DFQATT, CDR2 SNEGSKA (reference sequence). The CDR3 reads CSARAPASGMGTGELFF. DNA for the CDR3: TGCAGTGCTAGGGCCCCGGCTAGCGGGATGGGCACCGGGGAGCTGTTTTTT.

This clonotype was detected many times. This chain joins TRBV7-2 and TRBJ1-2; weak D call: TRBD1 (6 bases). Germline V gene lookup returns CDR1 SGHTA and CDR2 FQGNSA. V shed 6 bases and J shed 4 bases, with 24 bases lying between them. There are 17 residues in the CDR3. CDR3 in amino acids: CASSSTGIRGMFYGYTF. The CDR3 region has the DNA TGTGCCAGCAGTAGTACAGGGATACGAGGGATGTTCTATGGCTACACCTTC.

The rearrangement links TRBV5-6 to TRBJ2-7; weak D call: TRBD2 (5 bases). The germline V gene encodes CDR1 SGHDT and CDR2 YYEEEE. Trimming left V 4 bases short and J 0 bases short, with 11 bases between. This CDR3 is built from 14 residues. In DNA, the CDR3 is TGTGCCAGCAGCCCCGGACTGGTCTCCTACGAGCAGTACTTC. This gives the protein CASSPGLVSYEQYF.

This clonotype was recorded at least ten times. The chain recombines TRBV10-3 with TRBJ1-3; D call uncertain. CDR3 size: 10 residues. The germline gives CDR1 ENHRY, CDR2 SYGVKD. Trimming stripped 8 bases from V and 8 bases from J, with 7 bases between. CDR3 region: CAIGRDTIYF. CDR3 sequence (DNA): TGTGCCATCGGGAGGGACACCATATATTTT.

This clonotype has ten or more counts. The chain is built from TRBV7-9 and TRBJ2-3; 12 nucleotides match TRBD2. Germline CDR1 and CDR2: SEHNR and FQNEAQ (reference sequence). J gave up 2 bases and V 5 bases, and 5 bases lay outside the gene matches. The CDR3 consists of 16 residues. The DNA of the CDR3 is TGTGCCAGCAGCGGACTAGCGGGGATACTCACAGATACGCAGTATTTT. This translates into CASSGLAGILTDTQYF.

In this sample, this clonotype turned up many times. This chain links TRBV7-9 with TRBJ2-1; D is possibly TRBD2 (5 bases). The V gene's germline CDR1 is SEHNR and CDR2 FQNEAQ (reference sequence). This CDR3 region has 14 residues. With 3 bases removed from V and 4 bases from J, the gap between germline ends came to 10 bases. CDR3 residues: CASSFAGSYNEQFF. The DNA for the CDR3 is TGTGCCAGCAGCTTCGCGGGCTCTTACAATGAGCAGTTCTTC.

Ten or more counts support this clonotype. J is TRBJ2-7 and V is TRBV5-1; D perhaps matches TRBD1 (6 bases). Trimming took 3 bases from V and 2 from J, leaving 9 bases between them. Germline V gene lookup returns CDR1 SGHRS and CDR2 YFSETQ. This CDR3 comprises 13 residues. This CDR3 reads CASSWTVPYEQYF. In DNA form, the CDR3 reads TGCGCCAGCAGCTGGACAGTCCCCTACGAGCAGTACTTC.

The gene calls are TRBV5-4 and TRBJ1-1; D may be TRBD1 (5 bases). Germline V gene sequence: CDR1 SGHNT, CDR2 YYREEE (reference sequence). The CDR3 has 16 residues. Trimming pared 3 bases from V and 1 base from J, leaving 16 bases between. CDR3 sequence: CASSYLGRGGNTEAFF. The CDR3 DNA reads TGTGCCAGCAGCTACTTGGGAAGGGGCGGGAACACTGAAGCTTTCTTT.

This clonotype was counted at least ten times. This rearrangement joins TRBV7-9 to TRBJ2-7; 8 nucleotides match TRBD1. The J segment lost 4 bases and the V segment lost 5 bases, leaving 13 bases of the junction unmatched. Looked up from germline, CDR1 is SEHNR and CDR2 is FQNEAQ (reference sequence). The CDR3 totals 16 residues. CDR3 in DNA: TGTGCCAGCAGCCCGCGCATCGGGACAGGACTATACGAGCAGTACTTC. This encodes CASSPRIGTGLYEQYF.

This clonotype was counted many times. The genes are TRBV9 and TRBJ2-2, with 9 bases lining up with TRBD2. Germline CDR1 reads SGDLS; CDR2 reads YYNGEE. CDR3 length equals 15 residues. J gave up 4 bases and V 0 bases, and 1 base lay outside the gene matches. In DNA, the CDR3 is TGTGCCAGCAGCGTAGAACTAGCGGGCACCGGGGAGCTGTTTTTT. It codes for CASSVELAGTGELFF.